Given below is one T cell receptor (beta chain) in context. Its specificity is not known. Amplification of TCR beta CDR3 regions used RNA as the template. The primer set for the first-round RT-PCR of the TCR CDR3 was HTBI. TCRdb re-called the multiplex PCR reads through MiXCR, storing one row per CDR3 protein. This table holds around 500,000 distinct CDR3 sequences, about 15% found once. The sample is drawn from a study of T cells in Graves' hyperthyroidism and ophthalmopathy. The germline V gene encodes CDR1 SQVTM and CDR2 ANQGSEA. The CDR3 is made up of 14 amino acids. With 6 bases removed from V and 1 base from J, the gap between germline ends came to 14 bases. Broader study findings: Blood also showed most of the thyroid clonotypes that were expanded above 0.001. Researchers report that a 13 V-J model separated ophthalmopathy from stable hyperthyroidism.

The genes are TRBV29-1 and TRBJ2-3; D remains unclear. The sequence derives from a woman younger than 30 with Graves' hyperthyroidism. Input material: blood. CDR3 region: CSVLSIARTDTQYF. CDR3 DNA: TGCAGCGTCCTTTCCATCGCTCGCACAGATACGCAGTATTTT.